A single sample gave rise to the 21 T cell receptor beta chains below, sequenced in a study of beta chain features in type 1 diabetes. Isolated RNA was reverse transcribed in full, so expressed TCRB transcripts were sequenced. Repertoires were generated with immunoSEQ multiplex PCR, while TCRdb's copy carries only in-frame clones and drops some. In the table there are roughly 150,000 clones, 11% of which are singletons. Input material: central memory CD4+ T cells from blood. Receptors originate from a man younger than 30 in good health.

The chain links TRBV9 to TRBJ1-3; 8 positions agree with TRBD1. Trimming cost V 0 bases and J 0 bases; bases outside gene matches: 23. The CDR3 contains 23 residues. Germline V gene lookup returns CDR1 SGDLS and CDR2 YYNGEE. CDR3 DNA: TGTGCCAGCAGCGTAGCTACCAGGACAGGGTATGAACGAGCCCCACTCTCTGGAAACACCATATATTTT. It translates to CASSVATRTGYERAPLSGNTIYF.

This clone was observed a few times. The CDR3 spells CASSIQGSDEQFF. As DNA, the CDR3 is TGTGCCAGCAGCATACAGGGTTCGGATGAGCAGTTCTTC. This chain connects TRBV7-2 to TRBJ2-1, with TRBD1 as a possible D gene (6 bases). The CDR3 extends over 13 amino acids. The germline gives CDR1 SGHTA, CDR2 FQGNSA. V lost 5 bases, J lost 8 bases, and 13 bases lay in between.

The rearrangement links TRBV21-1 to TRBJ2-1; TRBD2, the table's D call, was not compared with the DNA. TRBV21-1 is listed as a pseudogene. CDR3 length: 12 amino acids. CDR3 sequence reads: CASSLSYNEQFF. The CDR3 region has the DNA TGTGCCAGCAGCCTCTCCTACAATGAGCAGTTCTTC.

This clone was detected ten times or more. Written as DNA, the CDR3 is TGTGCCATCAGTGCTGAGAGAGAGGGAGAAAAACTGTTTTTT. This codes for CAISAEREGEKLFF. V usage is TRBV10-3 and J usage is TRBJ1-4; D is undetermined. The CDR3 is made up of 14 amino acids. The germline CDR1 and CDR2 sequences are ENHRY and SYGVKD. V lost 4 bases to trimming and J lost 8 bases, with 14 bases between them.

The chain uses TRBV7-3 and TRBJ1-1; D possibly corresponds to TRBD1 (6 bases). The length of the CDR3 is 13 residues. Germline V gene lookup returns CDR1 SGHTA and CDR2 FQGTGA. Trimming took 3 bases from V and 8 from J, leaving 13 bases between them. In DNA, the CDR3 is TGTGCCAGCAGCTTCATGCTCGACAGGGAAGCTTTCTTT. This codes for CASSFMLDREAFF.

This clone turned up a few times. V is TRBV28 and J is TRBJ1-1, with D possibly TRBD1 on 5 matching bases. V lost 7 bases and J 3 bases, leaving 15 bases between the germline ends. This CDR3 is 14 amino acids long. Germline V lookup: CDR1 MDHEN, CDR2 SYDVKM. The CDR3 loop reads CASTSGGEDTEAFF. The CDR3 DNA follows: TGTGCCAGCACCTCGGGGGGAGAGGACACTGAAGCTTTCTTT.

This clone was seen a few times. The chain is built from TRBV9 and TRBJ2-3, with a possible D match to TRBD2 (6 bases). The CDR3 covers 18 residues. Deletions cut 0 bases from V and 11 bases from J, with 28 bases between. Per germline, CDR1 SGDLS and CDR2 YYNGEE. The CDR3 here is CASSVGEELPGLRRGQYF. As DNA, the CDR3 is TGTGCCAGCAGCGTAGGGGAGGAACTGCCAGGCTTACGAAGGGGGCAGTATTTT. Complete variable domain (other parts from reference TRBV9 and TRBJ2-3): DSGVTQTPKHLITATGQRVTLRCSPRSGDLSVYWYQQSLDQGLQFLIQYYNGEERAKGNILERFSAQQFPDLHSELNLSSLELGDSALYFCASSVGEELPGLRRGQYFGPGTRLTVL.

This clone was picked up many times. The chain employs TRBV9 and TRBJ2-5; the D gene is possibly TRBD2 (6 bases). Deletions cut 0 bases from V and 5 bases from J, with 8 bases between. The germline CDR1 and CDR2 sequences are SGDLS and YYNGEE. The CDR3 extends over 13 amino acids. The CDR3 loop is CASSVEGRETQYF. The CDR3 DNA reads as TGTGCCAGCAGCGTAGAAGGGAGGGAGACCCAGTACTTC.

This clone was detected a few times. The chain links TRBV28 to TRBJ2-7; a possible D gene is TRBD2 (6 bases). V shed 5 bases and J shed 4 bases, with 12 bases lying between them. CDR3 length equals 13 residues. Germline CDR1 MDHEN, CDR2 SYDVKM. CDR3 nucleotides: TGTGCCAGCAGTAGTGGGGGACTTTACGAGCAGTACTTC. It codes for CASSSGGLYEQYF.

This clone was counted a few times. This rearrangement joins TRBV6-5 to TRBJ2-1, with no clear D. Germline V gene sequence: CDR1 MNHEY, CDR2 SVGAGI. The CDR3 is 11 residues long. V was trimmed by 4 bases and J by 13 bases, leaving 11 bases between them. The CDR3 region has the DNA TGTGCCAGCAGTTTCGACCGTTCACAGTTCTTC. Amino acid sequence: CASSFDRSQFF.

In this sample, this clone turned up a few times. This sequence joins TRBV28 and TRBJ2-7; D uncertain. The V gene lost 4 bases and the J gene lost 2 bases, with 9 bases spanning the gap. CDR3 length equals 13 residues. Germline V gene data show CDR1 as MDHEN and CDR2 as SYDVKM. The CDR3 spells CASSSLVPYEQYF. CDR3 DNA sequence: TGTGCCAGCAGTTCCTTAGTGCCCTACGAGCAGTACTTC.

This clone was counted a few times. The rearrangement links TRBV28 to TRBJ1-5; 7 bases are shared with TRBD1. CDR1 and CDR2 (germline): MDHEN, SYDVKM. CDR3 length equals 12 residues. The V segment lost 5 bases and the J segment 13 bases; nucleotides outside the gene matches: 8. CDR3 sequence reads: CASSPQQGLQHF. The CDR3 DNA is TGTGCCAGCAGTCCGCAACAGGGGTTACAGCATTTT.

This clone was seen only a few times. The CDR3 bases are TGTGCCAGCAGTCCTCGGGACAGGTTAACAGATACGCAGTATTTT. Protein sequence: CASSPRDRLTDTQYF. The chain combines TRBV28 with TRBJ2-3, with TRBD1 matching over 8 bases. Germline CDR1 reads MDHEN; CDR2 reads SYDVKM. The CDR3 is made up of 15 amino acids. With V trimmed by 5 bases and J by 3 bases, 7 bases remained unmatched.

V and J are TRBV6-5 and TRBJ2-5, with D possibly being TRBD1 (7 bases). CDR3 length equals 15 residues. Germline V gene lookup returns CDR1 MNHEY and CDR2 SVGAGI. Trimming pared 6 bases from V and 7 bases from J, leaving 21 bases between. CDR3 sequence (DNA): TGTGCCAGCAGGCCCCAGAGCCCTCAGGGGGGGACCCAGTACTTC. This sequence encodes CASRPQSPQGGTQYF.

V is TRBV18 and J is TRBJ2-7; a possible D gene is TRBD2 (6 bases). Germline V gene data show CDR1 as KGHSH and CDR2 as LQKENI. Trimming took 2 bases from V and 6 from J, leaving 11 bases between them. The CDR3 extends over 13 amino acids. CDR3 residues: CASSPFSEGEQYF. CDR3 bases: TGTGCCAGCTCACCATTTTCGGAGGGCGAGCAGTACTTC.

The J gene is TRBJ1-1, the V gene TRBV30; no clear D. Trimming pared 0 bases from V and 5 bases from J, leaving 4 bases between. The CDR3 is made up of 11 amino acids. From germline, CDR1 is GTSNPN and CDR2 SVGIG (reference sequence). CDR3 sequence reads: CAWSVWTEAFF. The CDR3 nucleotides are TGTGCCTGGAGTGTCTGGACTGAAGCTTTCTTT.

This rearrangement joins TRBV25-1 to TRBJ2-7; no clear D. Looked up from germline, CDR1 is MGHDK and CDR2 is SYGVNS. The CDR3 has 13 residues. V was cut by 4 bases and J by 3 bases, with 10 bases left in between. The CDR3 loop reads CASSGFEIYEQYF. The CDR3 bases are TGTGCCAGCAGTGGCTTTGAAATCTACGAGCAGTACTTC.

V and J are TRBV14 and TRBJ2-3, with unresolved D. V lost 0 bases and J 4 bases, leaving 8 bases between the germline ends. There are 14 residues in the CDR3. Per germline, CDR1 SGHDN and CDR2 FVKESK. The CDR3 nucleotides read TGTGCCAGCAGCCAAGAAATAGCCGCAGATACGCAGTATTTT. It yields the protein CASSQEIAADTQYF.

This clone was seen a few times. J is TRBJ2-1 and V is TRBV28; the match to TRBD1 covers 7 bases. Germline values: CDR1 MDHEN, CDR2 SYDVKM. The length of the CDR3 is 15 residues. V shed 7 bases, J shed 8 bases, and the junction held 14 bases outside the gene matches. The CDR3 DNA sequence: TGTGCCAGCACCTCCCCCGGGACAGCCCGCGATGAGCAGTTCTTC. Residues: CASTSPGTARDEQFF.

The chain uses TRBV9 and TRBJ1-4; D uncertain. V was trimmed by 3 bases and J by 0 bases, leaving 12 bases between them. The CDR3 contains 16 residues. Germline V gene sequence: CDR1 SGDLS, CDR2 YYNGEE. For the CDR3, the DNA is TGTGCCAGCAGCGCCTCGGGCGGAGCAACTAATGAAAAACTGTTTTTT. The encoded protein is CASSASGGATNEKLFF.

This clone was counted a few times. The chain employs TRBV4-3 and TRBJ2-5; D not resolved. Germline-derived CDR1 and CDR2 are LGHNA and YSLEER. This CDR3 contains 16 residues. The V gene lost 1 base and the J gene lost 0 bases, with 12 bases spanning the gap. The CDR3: CASSQGGRWDQETQYF. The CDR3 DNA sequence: TGCGCCAGCAGCCAAGGCGGCAGGTGGGACCAAGAGACCCAGTACTTC.